This entry features one TCR beta chain sequence. The authors distributed each subset's genomic DNA evenly over several immunoSEQ plates. TCRdb's copy holds only in-frame clones and misses some; the assay was immunoSEQ multiplex PCR. The table shows some 1,100,000 clones, with 75% to 85% occurring only once. These data are taken from a study of shared clonotypes between healthy human individuals. CDR3 length: 14 residues. Germline assignment: CDR1 SGDLS and CDR2 YYNGEE. Trimming removed 0 bases from V and 7 bases from J, with 11 bases in between. This chain links TRBV9 with TRBJ2-1; D call uncertain. The sequence came from a man aged 18 to 29 in good health. Some clones in this sample may be carry-over from other donors' samples. The sample consisted of memory CD4+ T cells from PBMCs. As for subset: CD45RA-negative fraction. CDR3 sequence: CASSVDDDENEQFF. DNA of the CDR3: TGTGCCAGCAGCGTAGACGACGACGAGAATGAGCAGTTCTTC.